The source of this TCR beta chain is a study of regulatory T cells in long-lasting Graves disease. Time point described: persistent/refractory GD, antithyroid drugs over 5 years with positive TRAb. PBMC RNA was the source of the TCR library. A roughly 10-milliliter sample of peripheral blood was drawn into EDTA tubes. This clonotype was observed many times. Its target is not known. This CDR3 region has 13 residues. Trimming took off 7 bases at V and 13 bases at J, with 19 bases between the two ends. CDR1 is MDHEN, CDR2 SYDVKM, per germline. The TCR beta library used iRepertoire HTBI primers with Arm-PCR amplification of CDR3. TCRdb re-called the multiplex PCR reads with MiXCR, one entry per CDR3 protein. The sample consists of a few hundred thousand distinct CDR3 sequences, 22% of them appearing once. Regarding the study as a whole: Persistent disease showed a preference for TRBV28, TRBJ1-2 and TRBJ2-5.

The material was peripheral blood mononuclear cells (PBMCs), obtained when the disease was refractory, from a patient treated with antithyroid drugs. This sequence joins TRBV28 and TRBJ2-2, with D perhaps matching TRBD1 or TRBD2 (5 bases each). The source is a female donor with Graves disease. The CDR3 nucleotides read TGTGCCAGCACCACAGGCCAGGGTGGAGGGCTGTTTTTT. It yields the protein CASTTGQGGGLFF.